The clone carrying this T cell receptor (beta chain) is a singleton in its sample. Its antigen is undetermined. This CDR3 comprises 15 residues. Trimming shortened V by 4 bases and J by 3 bases, and 15 bases separated the two germline ends. This entry is derived from a study of early T cells in non-severe SARS-CoV-2 infection. Study-wide context: Unpaired chains resulted from sequencing bulk RNA of unsorted whole blood. Whole-study findings and limits: Private and CD4 specificities were missed by VDJdb matching, skewed to anti-spike CD8.

Attached unique molecular identifiers marked individual cDNA molecules. TCRdb reprocessed the 5' RACE reads via MiXCR and lists one record per CDR3 protein. The data contain 100,000 to 150,000 distinct CDR3 sequences, 15% of them singletons. Sequencing input: whole blood. This receptor was identified in an adult who was a healthcare worker with PCR-confirmed SARS-CoV-2 infection or an uninfected control (not recorded which). The V call is TRBV12-3 or TRBV12-4, the J call TRBJ1-1; a possible D gene is TRBD1 (6 bases). In DNA, the CDR3 is TGTGCCAGCAGTTCCCCCACAGGGATTCACACTGAAGCTTTCTTT. Residues: CASSSPTGIHTEAFF.